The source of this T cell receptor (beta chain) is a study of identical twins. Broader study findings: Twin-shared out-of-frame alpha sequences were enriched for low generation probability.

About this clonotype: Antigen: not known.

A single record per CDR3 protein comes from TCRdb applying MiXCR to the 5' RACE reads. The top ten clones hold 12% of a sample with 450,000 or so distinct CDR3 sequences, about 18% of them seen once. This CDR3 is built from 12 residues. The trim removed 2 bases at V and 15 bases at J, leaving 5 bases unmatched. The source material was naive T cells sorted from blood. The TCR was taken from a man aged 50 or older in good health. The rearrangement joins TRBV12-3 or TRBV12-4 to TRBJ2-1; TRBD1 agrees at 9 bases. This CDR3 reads CASSLQGQGPFF. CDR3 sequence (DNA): TGTGCCAGCAGTTTACAGGGACAGGGTCCGTTCTTC.